This T cell receptor beta chain came from a study of post-analysis software for immune sequencing data (dated by TCRdb to the mid-2010s). Turning to the overall study: Recorded disease courses included relapsing-remitting, secondary progressive and progressive-relapsing multiple sclerosis, with some patients lacking subtype annotation. A subset of samples was prepared in parallel using single-end sample barcoding, then pooled and co-amplified after Illumina adapter ligation. The patient repertoires were set against about 12 previously published healthy control repertoires from donors whose ages ranged from roughly 6 to 25 years.

TCR beta repertoires were profiled from peripheral blood of roughly 13 young patients with multiple sclerosis to demonstrate the VDJtools post-analysis software. The multiple sclerosis patients were children and adolescents between roughly 6 and 17 years of age. The full study reports these points: The control group was slightly older than the multiple sclerosis patient group. When samples were clustered directly using the F measure, samples prepared in the same batch co-clustered strongly, which prompted a batch-effect correction. Significantly lower normalized Chao1 diversity was found in multiple sclerosis patients than in controls, suggesting substantial peripheral T-cell clonal expansion. Four or five TRBV segments, including TRBV5-6, TRBV5-1 and TRBV20-1, were significantly more frequent in patients than controls.

This clonotype was seen more than once but under ten times. What antigen it recognizes has not been identified. No base quality values were provided; no much bigger clone lies one nucleotide off. The library was produced with PCR. Reads for this sample came from an Illumina HiSeq 2500. To reduce PCR and sequencing biases, unique molecular identifiers were incorporated into the TCR beta cDNA libraries. Roughly 0.5 million cDNA molecules were obtained per 1 to 10 million input T cells, so each molecule approximated one T cell. Patient libraries were prepared and sequenced with the same protocol used for the earlier healthy control dataset. Samples belonging to the same batch were prepared together, multiplexed and sequenced on a shared HiSeq lane. The paper's data handling went like this. MIGEC handled the raw barcoded reads, throwing out single-read molecular identifier groups before consensus assembly and CDR3 extraction. Clonotype tables were post-analysed with VDJtools, and diversity was normalized by down-sampling all datasets to the smallest sample size. In repertoire overlap clustering, CDR3 amino acid sequences, but not nucleotide sequences, were matched to correct batch-related cross-sample contamination. Using fastp at Q25 and MiXCR, TCRdb reprocessed the public reads and kept productive beta chains. One record per CDR3 amino acid sequence lists the most common genes and DNA. TCRdb, not the original authors, processed these V and J calls. Here the sample has approximately 440,000 distinct CDR3 sequences; 40% to 55% occur a single time. Clones ranked in the top ten supply 12% of the sample.

The trim is 5 bases for V and 4 bases for J, with a gap of 18 bases between the germline ends. The CDR3 numbers 15 residues from cysteine through phenylalanine. Just the 45-base CDR3 DNA is kept, in frame starting at base 1. Taken from the germline V gene (reference sequence), the CDR1 and CDR2 loops are MNHEY and SMNVEV. The TCR sequence derives from a girl aged 5 to 17 with multiple sclerosis. The sample taken for sequencing was blood. The chain couples TRBV27 to TRBJ2-7; a confident D gene designation cannot be given. The CDR3 in this case is CASSPDRNRFYEQYF. Here is the DNA: TGTGCCAGCAGTCCCGACCGTAATCGTTTTTACGAGCAGTACTTC.